The clone carrying this T cell receptor (beta chain) appeared many times. The record originates from a study of T cells of healthy individuals. The CDR3 is made up of 14 amino acids. CDR1 MGHDK and CDR2 SYGVNS come from the germline V gene. The V and J ends lost 2 bases and 4 bases respectively, with 11 bases between them. Via MiXCR, TCRdb re-called the 5' RACE reads, giving one row per CDR3 protein. Altogether about 57,000 distinct CDR3 sequences are present, roughly 17% being singletons, with the ten largest covering approximately 4.8%. This receptor was obtained from a human donor in good health. The chain uses TRBV25-1 and TRBJ2-5; the D is unclear. The CDR3 reads CASSEARVLETQYF. The CDR3, as DNA: TGTGCCAGCAGTGAAGCACGAGTTCTAGAGACCCAGTACTTC.